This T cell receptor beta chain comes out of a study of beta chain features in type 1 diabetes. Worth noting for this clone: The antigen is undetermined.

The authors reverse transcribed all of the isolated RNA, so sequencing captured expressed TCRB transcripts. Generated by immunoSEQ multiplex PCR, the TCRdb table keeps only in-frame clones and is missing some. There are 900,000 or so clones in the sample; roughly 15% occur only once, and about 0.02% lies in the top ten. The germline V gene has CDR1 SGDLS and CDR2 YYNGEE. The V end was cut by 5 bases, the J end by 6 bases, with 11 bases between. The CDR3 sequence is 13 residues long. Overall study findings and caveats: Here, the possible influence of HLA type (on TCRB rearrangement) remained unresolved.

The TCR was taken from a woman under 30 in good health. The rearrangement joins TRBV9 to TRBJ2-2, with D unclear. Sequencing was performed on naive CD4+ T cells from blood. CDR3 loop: CASRPTGAGELFF. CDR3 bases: TGTGCCAGCAGGCCGACTGGGGCCGGGGAGCTGTTTTTT.